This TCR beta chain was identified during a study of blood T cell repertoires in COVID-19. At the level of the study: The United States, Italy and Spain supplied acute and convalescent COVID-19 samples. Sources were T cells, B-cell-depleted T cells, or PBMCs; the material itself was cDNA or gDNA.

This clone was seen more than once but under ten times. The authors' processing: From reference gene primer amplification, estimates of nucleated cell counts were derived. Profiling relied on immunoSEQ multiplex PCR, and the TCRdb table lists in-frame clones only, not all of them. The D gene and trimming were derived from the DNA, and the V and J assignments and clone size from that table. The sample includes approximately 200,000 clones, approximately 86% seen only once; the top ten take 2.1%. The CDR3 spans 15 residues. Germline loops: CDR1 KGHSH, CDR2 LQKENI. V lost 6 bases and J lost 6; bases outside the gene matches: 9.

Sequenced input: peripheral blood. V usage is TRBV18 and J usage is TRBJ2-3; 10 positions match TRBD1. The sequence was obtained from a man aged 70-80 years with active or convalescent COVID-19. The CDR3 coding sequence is TGTGCCAGCTCTCCTGGGACAGGGGTTCCGGATACGCAGTATTTT. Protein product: CASSPGTGVPDTQYF.